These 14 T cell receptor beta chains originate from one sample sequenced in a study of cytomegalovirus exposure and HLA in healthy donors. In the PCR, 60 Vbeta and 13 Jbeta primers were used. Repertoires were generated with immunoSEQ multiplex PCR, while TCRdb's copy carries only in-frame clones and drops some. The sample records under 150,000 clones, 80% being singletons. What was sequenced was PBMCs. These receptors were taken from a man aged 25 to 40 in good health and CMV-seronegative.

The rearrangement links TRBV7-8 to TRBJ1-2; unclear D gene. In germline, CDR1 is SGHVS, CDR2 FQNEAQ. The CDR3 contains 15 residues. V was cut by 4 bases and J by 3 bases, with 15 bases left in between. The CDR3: CASSSRTPWDYGYTF. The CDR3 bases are TGTGCCAGCAGCTCACGGACTCCTTGGGACTATGGCTACACCTTC.

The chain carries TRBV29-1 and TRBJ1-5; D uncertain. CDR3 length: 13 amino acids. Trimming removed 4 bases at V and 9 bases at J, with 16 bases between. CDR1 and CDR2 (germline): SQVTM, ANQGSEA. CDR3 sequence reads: CSVVWTVRGPQHF. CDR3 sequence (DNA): TGCAGCGTTGTATGGACGGTGCGGGGGCCCCAGCATTTT. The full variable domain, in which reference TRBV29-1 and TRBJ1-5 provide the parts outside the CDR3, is SAVISQKPSRDICQRGTSLTIQCQVDSQVTMMFWYRQQPGQSLTLIATANQGSEATYESGFVIDKFPISRPNLTFSTLTVSNMSPEDSSIYLCSVVWTVRGPQHFGDGTRLSIL.

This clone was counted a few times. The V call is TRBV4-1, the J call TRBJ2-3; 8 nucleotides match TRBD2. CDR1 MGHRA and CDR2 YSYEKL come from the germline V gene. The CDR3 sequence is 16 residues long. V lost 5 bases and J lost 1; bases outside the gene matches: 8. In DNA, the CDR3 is TGCGCCAGCAGCTTCAACCCGCGGGAGGGCACAGATACGCAGTATTTT. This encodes CASSFNPREGTDTQYF.

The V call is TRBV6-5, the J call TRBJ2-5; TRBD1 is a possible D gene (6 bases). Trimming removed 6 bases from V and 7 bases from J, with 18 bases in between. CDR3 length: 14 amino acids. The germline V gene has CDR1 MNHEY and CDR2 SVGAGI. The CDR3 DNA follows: TGTGCCAGCAGGGAGTTAGGGGGATTGGGGACCCAGTACTTC. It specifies CASRELGGLGTQYF.

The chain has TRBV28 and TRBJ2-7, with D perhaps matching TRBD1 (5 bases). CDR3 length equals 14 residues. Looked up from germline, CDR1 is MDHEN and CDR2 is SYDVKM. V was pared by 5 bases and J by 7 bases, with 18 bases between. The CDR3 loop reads CASSSPPQGWEQYF. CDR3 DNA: TGTGCCAGCAGTAGCCCCCCTCAGGGTTGGGAGCAGTACTTC.

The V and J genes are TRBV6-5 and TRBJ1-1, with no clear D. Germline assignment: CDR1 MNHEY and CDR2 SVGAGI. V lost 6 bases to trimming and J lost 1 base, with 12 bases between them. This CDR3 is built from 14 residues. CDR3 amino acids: CASSYRTENTEAFF. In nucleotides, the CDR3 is TGTGCCAGCAGCTACCGGACTGAGAACACTGAAGCTTTCTTT.

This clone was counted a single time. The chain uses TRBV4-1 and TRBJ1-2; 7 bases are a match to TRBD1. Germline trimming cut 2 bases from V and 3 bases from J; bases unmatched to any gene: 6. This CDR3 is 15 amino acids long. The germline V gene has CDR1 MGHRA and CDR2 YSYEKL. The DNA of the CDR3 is TGCGCCAGCAGCCAACGGACAGGCCCTGACTATGGCTACACCTTC. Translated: CASSQRTGPDYGYTF.

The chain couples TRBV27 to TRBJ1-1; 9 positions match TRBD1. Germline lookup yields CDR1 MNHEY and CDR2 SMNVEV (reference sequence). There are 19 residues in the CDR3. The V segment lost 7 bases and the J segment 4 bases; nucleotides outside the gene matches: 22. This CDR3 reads CASTSPPGQGLGGATEAFF. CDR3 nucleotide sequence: TGTGCCAGCACCTCACCCCCGGGACAGGGACTCGGGGGGGCCACTGAAGCTTTCTTT.

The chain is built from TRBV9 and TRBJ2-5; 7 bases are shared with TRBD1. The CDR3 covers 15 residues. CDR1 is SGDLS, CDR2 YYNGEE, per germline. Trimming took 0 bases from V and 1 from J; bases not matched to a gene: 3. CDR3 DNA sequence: TGTGCCAGCAGCGTAGCCGGGGACAGCCAAGAGACCCAGTACTTC. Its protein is CASSVAGDSQETQYF.

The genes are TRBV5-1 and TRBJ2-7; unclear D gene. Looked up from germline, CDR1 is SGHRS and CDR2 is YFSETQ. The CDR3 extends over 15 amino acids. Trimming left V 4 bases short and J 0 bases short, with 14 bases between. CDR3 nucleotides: TGCGCCAGCAGCCTAGAGCCGGGTCTCTCCTACGAGCAGTACTTC. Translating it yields CASSLEPGLSYEQYF. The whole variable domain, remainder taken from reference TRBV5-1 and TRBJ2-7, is KAGVTQTPRYLIKTRGQQVTLSCSPISGHRSVSWYQQTPGQGLQFLFEYFSETQRNKGNFPGRFSGRQFSNSRSEMNVSTLELGDSALYLCASSLEPGLSYEQYFGPGTRLTVT.

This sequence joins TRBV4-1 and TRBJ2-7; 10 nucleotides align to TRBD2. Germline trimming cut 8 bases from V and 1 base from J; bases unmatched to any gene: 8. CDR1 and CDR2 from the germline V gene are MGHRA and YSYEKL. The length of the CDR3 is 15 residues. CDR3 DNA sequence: TGCGCCAGCCGTCCGGGACTAGCGACATCCTACGAGCAGTACTTC. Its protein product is CASRPGLATSYEQYF.

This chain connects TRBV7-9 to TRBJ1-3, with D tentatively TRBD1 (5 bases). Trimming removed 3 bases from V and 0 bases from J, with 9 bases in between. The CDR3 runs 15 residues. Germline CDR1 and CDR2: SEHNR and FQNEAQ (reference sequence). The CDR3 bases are TGTGCCAGCAGCTTTGGGGGGAGCTCTGGAAACACCATATATTTT. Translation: CASSFGGSSGNTIYF. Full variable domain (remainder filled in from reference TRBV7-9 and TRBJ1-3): DTGVSQNPRHKITKRGQNVTFRCDPISEHNRLYWYRQTLGQGPEFLTYFQNEAQLEKSRLLSDRFSAERPKGSFSTLEIQRTEQGDSAMYLCASSFGGSSGNTIYFGEGSWLTVV.

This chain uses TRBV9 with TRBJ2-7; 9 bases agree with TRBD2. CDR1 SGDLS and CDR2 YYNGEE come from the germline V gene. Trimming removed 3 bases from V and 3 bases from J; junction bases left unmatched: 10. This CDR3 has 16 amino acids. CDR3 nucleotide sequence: TGTGCCAGCAGCGGAAACAGACTAGCGGATATCTACGAGCAGTACTTC. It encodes CASSGNRLADIYEQYF. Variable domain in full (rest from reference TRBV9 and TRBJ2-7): DSGVTQTPKHLITATGQRVTLRCSPRSGDLSVYWYQQSLDQGLQFLIQYYNGEERAKGNILERFSAQQFPDLHSELNLSSLELGDSALYFCASSGNRLADIYEQYFGPGTRLTVT.

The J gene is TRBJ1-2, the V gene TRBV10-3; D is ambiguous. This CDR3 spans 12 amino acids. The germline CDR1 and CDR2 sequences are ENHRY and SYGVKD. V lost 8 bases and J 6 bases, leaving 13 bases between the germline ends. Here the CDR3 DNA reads TGTGCCATCGGTTCGTTCCAGGATGGCTACACCTTC. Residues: CAIGSFQDGYTF.